The present TCR beta chain was sequenced within a study of cytomegalovirus exposure and HLA in healthy donors. About the study: The early release's HLA-typed donors yielded 80 million to 95 million unique TCRs.

The PCR used 60 Vbeta and 13 Jbeta primers. Data came from immunoSEQ multiplex PCR; TCRdb stores just in-frame clones and leaves some out. This table has roughly 100,000 clones, 70% to 75% appearing once. Study-wide points: Among the sequence variants, a highly shared cluster was likely an artifact of sequencing. Usually a TCR sequence was rare, but some public TCRs were found in many donors.

On this clone: Its target is not known.

Trimming removed 6 bases from V and 1 base from J, with 16 bases in between. The germline V gene has CDR1 SGHNT and CDR2 YENEEA. The CDR3 extends over 15 amino acids. The rearrangement joins TRBV11-3 to TRBJ2-7, with D possibly TRBD1 on 6 matching bases. The sequenced material came from PBMCs. The sequence was collected from a female donor in good health and CMV-seronegative. The CDR3 nucleotides read TGTGCCAGCAGTTTAAAGGGGGAACCTTCCTACGAGCAGTACTTC. Amino acids: CASSLKGEPSYEQYF. The whole variable domain, filled in from reference TRBV11-3 and TRBJ2-7, reads EAGVVQSPRYKIIEKKQPVAFWCNPISGHNTLYWYLQNLGQGPELLIRYENEEAVDDSQLPKDRFSAERLKGVDSTLKIQPAELGDSAVYLCASSLKGEPSYEQYFGPGTRLTVT.